Presented here are 11 T cell receptor beta chains from one specimen sequenced in a study of blood T cell repertoires in COVID-19 (dated by TCRdb to about 2020). To prepare the library, the immunoSEQ multiplex PCR assay was applied. TCRdb stores this immuneACCESS table with in-frame sequences only. Part of the clones is absent; in the studies checked, under half of the shortfall reflects unresolved V genes, and no reason is known for the rest. Present in this sample are approximately 180,000 clones, about 72% of which were seen just once. The ten largest clones take up around a sixth of the sample. The sample comprised PBMCs or T cells enriched from blood (not recorded which). The receptors come from a woman aged 45-65 years who had recovered from COVID-19.

The V gene is TRBV19, the J gene TRBJ1-1; 9 bases line up with TRBD1. The V gene end was trimmed by 5 bases and the J gene end by 5 bases; junction bases not matched to a gene: 6. The V gene's germline CDR1 is LNHDA and CDR2 SQIVND (reference sequence). The CDR3 runs 14 residues. Written as DNA, the CDR3 is TGTGCCAGTAGTTCCCGGACAGGGGAAACTGAAGCTTTCTTT. This gives the protein CASSSRTGETEAFF.

This clone occurred once. The V call is TRBV21-1, the J call TRBJ2-7; the tabulated D call, TRBD2, remains unverified against the DNA. TRBV21-1 is shown as a pseudogene. The CDR3 covers 19 residues. The CDR3 loop is CASRLAGGEGNYITYEQYF. CDR3 bases: TGTGCCAGCCGACTAGCGGGAGGAGAGGGTAATTATATAACCTACGAGCAGTACTTC.

The V call is TRBV27, the J call TRBJ2-5; 7 positions match TRBD2. V dropped 6 bases and J dropped 1; count of bases not matched to a gene: 8. In germline, CDR1 is MNHEY, CDR2 SMNVEV (reference sequence). The CDR3 sequence is 15 residues long. The CDR3 is CASRHPSGGQETQYF. The CDR3 DNA follows: TGTGCCAGCAGACATCCTAGCGGAGGCCAAGAGACCCAGTACTTC.

This chain links TRBV5-3 with TRBJ1-2; the D gene is possibly TRBD1 (6 bases). TRBV5-3 is marked as an open reading frame, function uncertain. CDR3 length: 15 amino acids. Trimming shortened V by 4 bases and J by 2 bases, and 15 bases separated the two germline ends. Here the CDR3 reads CARSTRTDLNYGYTF. The CDR3 DNA is TGTGCCAGAAGCACCCGGACAGACCTGAACTATGGCTACACCTTC.

Note on this clone: This may stem from a read error, because a much larger clone lies one nucleotide away. The chain employs TRBV11-3 and TRBJ2-1, with 9 bases matching TRBD2. The germline CDR1 and CDR2 sequences are SGHNT and YENEEA. This CDR3 contains 13 residues. The CDR3 bases are TGTGTCAGCGCTGGGGCTAGCGGGAACCGGCAGTTCTTC. It is translated as CVSAGASGNRQFF.

The V and J genes are TRBV7-2 and TRBJ2-7; TRBD1 matches at 9 bases. V lost 5 bases and J lost 7; bases outside the gene matches: 12. The V gene's germline CDR1 is SGHTA and CDR2 FQGNSA. The CDR3 is 15 residues long. CDR3 region: CASSEGWDRVVEQYF. The CDR3 nucleotides read TGTGCCAGCAGCGAGGGGTGGGACAGGGTGGTGGAGCAGTACTTC.

The chain employs TRBV15 and TRBJ1-2, with 7 bases lining up with TRBD1. Germline trimming cut 5 bases from V and 4 bases from J; bases unmatched to any gene: 7. Looked up from germline, CDR1 is LNHNV and CDR2 is YYDKDF (reference sequence). The length of the CDR3 is 14 residues. The CDR3 nucleotides are TGTGCCACCAGCGTCGAACAGGGGTCCTATGGCTACACCTTC. It is translated as CATSVEQGSYGYTF.

The gene calls are TRBV27 and TRBJ2-1; 9 bases line up with TRBD2. This CDR3 contains 18 residues. Germline CDR1 is MNHEY and CDR2 is SMNVEV (reference sequence). J lost 10 bases, V lost 5 bases, and 21 bases had no gene match. CDR3 sequence: CASSPTQVLAGVIGEQFF. DNA for the CDR3: TGTGCCAGCAGTCCCACCCAGGTATTAGCGGGAGTCATAGGAGAGCAGTTCTTC.

The chain joins TRBV19 to TRBJ1-5; 9 nucleotides line up with TRBD1. Trimming cost V 5 bases and J 7 bases; bases outside gene matches: 3. The V gene's germline CDR1 is LNHDA and CDR2 SQIVND (reference sequence). The CDR3 is 13 amino acids. The CDR3 is CASSEGQGQPQHF. CDR3 in DNA: TGTGCCAGTAGTGAGGGACAGGGCCAGCCCCAGCATTTT.

This chain connects TRBV3-1 (or the pseudogene TRBV3-2) to TRBJ2-3; D perhaps matches TRBD1 (5 bases). V lost 0 bases to trimming and J lost 1 base, with 8 bases between them. CDR3 length equals 15 residues. Germline CDR1 reads LGHDT; CDR2 reads YNNKEL (reference sequence). CDR3 sequence (DNA): TGTGCCAGCAGCCAAGACCTAGGGGGCACAGATACGCAGTATTTT. Translated: CASSQDLGGTDTQYF.

This clone was recorded a few times. The J gene is TRBJ2-7, the V gene TRBV3-1 (or the pseudogene TRBV3-2); D may be TRBD1 (6 bases). Trimming cost V 4 bases and J 0 bases, with 13 bases left between them. The CDR3 has 15 amino acids. Germline values: CDR1 LGHDT, CDR2 YNNKEL (reference sequence). The chain's CDR3 is CASSPAGAYSYEQYF. In DNA, the CDR3 is TGTGCCAGCAGCCCTGCAGGGGCCTACTCCTACGAGCAGTACTTC.